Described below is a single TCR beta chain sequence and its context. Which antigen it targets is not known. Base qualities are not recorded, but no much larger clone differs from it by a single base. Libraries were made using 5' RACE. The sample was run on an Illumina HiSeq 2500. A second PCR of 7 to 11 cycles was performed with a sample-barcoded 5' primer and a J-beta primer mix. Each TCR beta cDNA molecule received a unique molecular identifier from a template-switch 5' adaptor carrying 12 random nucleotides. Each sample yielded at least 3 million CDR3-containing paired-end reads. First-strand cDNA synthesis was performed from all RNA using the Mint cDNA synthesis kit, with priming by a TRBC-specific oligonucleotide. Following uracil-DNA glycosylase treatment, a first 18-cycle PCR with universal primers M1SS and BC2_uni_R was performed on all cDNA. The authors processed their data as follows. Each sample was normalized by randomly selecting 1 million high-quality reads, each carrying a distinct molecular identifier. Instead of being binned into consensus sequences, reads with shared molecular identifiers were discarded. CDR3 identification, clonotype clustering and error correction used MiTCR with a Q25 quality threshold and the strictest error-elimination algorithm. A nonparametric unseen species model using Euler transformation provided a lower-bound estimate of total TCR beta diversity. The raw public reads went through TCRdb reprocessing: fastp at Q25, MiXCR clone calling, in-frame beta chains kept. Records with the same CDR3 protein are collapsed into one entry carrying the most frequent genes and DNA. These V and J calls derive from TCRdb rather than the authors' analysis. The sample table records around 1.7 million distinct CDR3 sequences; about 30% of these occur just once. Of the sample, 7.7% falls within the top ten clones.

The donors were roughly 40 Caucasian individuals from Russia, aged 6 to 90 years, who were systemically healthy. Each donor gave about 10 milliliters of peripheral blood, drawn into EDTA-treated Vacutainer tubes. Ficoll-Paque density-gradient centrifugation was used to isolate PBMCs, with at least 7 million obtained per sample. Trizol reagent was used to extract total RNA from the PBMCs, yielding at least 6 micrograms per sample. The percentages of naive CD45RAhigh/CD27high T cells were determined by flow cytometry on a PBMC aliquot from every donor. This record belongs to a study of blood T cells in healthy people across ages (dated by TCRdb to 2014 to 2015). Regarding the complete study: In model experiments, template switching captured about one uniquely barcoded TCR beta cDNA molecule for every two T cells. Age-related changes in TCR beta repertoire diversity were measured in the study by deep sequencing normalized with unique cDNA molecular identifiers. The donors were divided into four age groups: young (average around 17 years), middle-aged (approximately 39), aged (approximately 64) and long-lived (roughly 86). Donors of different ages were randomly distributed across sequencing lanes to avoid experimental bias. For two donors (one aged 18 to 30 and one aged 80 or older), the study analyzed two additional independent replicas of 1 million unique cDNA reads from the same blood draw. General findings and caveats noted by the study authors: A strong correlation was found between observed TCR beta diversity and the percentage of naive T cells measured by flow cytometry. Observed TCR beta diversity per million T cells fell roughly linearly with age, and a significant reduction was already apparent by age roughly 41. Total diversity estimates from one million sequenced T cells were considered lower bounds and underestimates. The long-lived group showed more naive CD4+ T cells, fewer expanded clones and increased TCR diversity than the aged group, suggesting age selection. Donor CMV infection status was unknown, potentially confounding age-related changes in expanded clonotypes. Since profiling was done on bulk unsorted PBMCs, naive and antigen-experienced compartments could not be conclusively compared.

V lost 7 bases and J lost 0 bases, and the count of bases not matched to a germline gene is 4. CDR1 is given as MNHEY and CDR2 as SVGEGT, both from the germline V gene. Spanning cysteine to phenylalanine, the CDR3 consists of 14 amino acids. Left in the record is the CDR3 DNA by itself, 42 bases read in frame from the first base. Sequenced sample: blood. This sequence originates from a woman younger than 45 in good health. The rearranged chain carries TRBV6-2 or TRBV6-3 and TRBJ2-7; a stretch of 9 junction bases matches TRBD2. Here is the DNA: TGTGCCAGCATGTTAGCGGGAGCCTCCTACGAGCAGTACTTC. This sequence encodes CASMLAGASYEQYF.